The clone carrying this T cell receptor beta chain came up a few times. Antigen unknown. The source of the sample is a study of T cell repertoires in cytomegalovirus infection. General observations from the study: Of the TCR beta families, the public ones yielded a cumulative frequency that identified carriers of CMV plus the relevant HLA.

Trimming stripped 0 bases from V and 3 bases from J, with 6 bases between. The CDR3 is 12 amino acids. Germline V gene lookup returns CDR1 SQVTM and CDR2 ANQGSEA. TCRdb re-called the reads through MiXCR, storing one row per CDR3 protein. The table has about 490,000 distinct CDR3 sequences, approximately 25% seen once; the top ten hold about 13%. Sequencing was carried out using PBMCs. The J gene is TRBJ2-7, the V gene TRBV29-1, with no clear D. This clonotype was sampled from a human donor in good health (CMV status not recorded). Some clones in this sample may be carry-over from other donors' samples. CDR3 DNA sequence: TGCAGCGTTGAAGAGATTGGCTACGAGCAGTACTTC. It encodes CSVEEIGYEQYF.